This T cell receptor beta chain came from a study of blood T cell repertoires in COVID-19. Study overall: T cells, B-cell-depleted T cells, or PBMCs supplied cDNA or gDNA.

Authors' data handling: How many nucleated cells were present was estimated from reference gene primer amplification. Sequencing was performed with immunoSEQ multiplex PCR; in TCRdb, only in-frame clones are kept and a portion is missing. That table furnishes V, J and clone size, whereas the DNA furnished D and trimming. The table lists around 340,000 clones, 83% of them singletons. Per germline, CDR1 SGHAT and CDR2 FQNNGV. V shed 4 bases and J shed 5 bases, with 14 bases lying between them. CDR3 length: 14 residues. The chain is built from TRBV11-2 and TRBJ1-1; the D gene is possibly TRBD1 (6 bases). Sequences were obtained from peripheral blood. This TCR was recovered from a man aged 25 to 40 with active or convalescent COVID-19. CDR3 region: CASSSRPQGTEAFF. CDR3 nucleotide sequence: TGTGCCAGCAGCTCCCGACCCCAGGGGACTGAAGCTTTCTTT.